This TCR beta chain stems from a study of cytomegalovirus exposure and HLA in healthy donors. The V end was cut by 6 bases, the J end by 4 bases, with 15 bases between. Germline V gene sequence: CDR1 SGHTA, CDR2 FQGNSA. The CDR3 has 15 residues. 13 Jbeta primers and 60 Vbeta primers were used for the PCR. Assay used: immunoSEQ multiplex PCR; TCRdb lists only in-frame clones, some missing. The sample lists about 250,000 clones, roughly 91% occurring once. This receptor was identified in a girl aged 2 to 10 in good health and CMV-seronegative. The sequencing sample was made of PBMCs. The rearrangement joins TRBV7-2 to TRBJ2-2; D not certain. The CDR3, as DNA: TGTGCCAGCAGTCCGCCGAGCTCGGGCACCGGGGAGCTGTTTTTT. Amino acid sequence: CASSPPSSGTGELFF.